This T cell receptor (beta chain) comes out of a study of blood T cells in healthy people across ages. Broader study findings: Older age went with lower TCR beta diversity per million T cells, in a roughly linear way. Naive T cell percentage showed a strong correlation with the diversity of TCR beta.

Every sample yielded at least 6.5 million isolated PBMCs. This CDR3 comprises 15 residues. The junction had 15 bases not matched to a gene; V was cut back by 5 bases and J by 9 bases. CDR1 and CDR2 from the germline V gene are DFQATT and SNEGSKA (reference sequence). The sample holds a few counts of this clonotype. The antigen is not known. Together with a sample-barcoded 5' primer, a J-beta primer mix was included in a second PCR lasting about 7 to 12 cycles. Template switching added a 12-random-nucleotide identifier to every cDNA molecule. TCRdb reanalysed the 5' RACE reads using MiXCR and keeps one entry per CDR3 protein. The table lists a few hundred thousand distinct CDR3 sequences, over 45% of them singletons.

The origin of this receptor is a man aged 55 to 69 in good health. V gene TRBV20-1 combines with J gene TRBJ2-1, with 8 bases aligning to TRBD2. Source material: blood. The DNA of the CDR3 is TGCAGTGCTGAAACGCTAGCGGGCGTGCTTAGTGAGCAGTTCTTC. It yields the protein CSAETLAGVLSEQFF.